This T cell receptor beta chain was observed in a study of cytomegalovirus exposure and HLA in healthy donors. Regarding the study as a whole: CMV serostatus stood as the only immune exposure information on hand. The authors listed 150 or so TCR beta chains as cytomegalovirus-associated. When the data were analyzed later, several of the most significant clusters appeared to be linked to common viral pathogens. Later analysis identified a missense DCLRE1C variant that was linked to TCR beta V- and J-gene trimming.

This CDR3 contains 14 residues. V gave up 4 bases and J gave up 4 bases; unmatched junction bases: 7. Germline values: CDR1 ENHRY, CDR2 SYGVKD. The PCR ran on 60 Vbeta and 13 Jbeta primers. Libraries were prepared by immunoSEQ multiplex PCR; TCRdb keeps only in-frame clonotypes and omits some of them. The repertoire has roughly 65,000 clones, around 80% of them found once; the top ten carry approximately 4.3%. On this clone itself: Antigen unknown.

Sequencing was done on a sample of PBMCs. This clonotype was sampled from a woman between 25 and 40 years old in good health and CMV-seronegative. The genes are TRBV10-3 and TRBJ2-7; TRBD2 matches 7 bases. CDR3 sequence reads: CAISASSGKYEQYF. The CDR3 DNA reads as TGTGCCATCAGTGCGTCTAGCGGAAAATACGAGCAGTACTTC.